Listed here are 30 T cell receptor beta chains from one sample, sequenced in a study of OX40 agonist ivuxolimab in advanced cancers. The library came from the immunoSEQ multiplex PCR assay. TCRdb's version of the immuneACCESS table is confined to in-frame rearrangements and falls short of the full clone set. An unresolved V gene accounts for under half of the shortfall where checked; the remainder is of unknown origin. This sample comprises some 71,000 clones, more than 70% of them detected only once. In total, the top ten clones hold about 7.4% of the sample. The source material was CD4+ or CD8+ T cells sorted from blood, sampled in a trial of the OX40 agonist ivuxolimab. The receptor set was obtained from an adult with an advanced solid tumor such as melanoma, head and neck, liver or kidney cancer.

The chain employs TRBV2 and TRBJ2-2; D not certain. V lost 6 bases and J lost 5, with 16 bases in between. Looked up from germline, CDR1 is SNHLY and CDR2 is FYNNEI. The CDR3 totals 15 residues. Here the CDR3 reads CASSVPGPRTGELFF. The DNA for the CDR3 is TGTGCCAGCAGCGTCCCGGGCCCTCGGACCGGGGAGCTGTTTTTT.

The V gene is TRBV5-4, the J gene TRBJ1-5, with D perhaps TRBD1 (6 bases). The CDR3 consists of 14 residues. Germline V CDR1 and CDR2: SGHNT, YYREEE (reference sequence). The V and J ends lost 1 base and 6 bases respectively, with 11 bases between them. CDR3 in amino acids: CASSLKQGPQPQHF. The CDR3 nucleotides read TGTGCCAGCAGCTTGAAACAGGGACCTCAGCCCCAGCATTTT. Variable domain in full (rest from reference TRBV5-4 and TRBJ1-5): ETGVTQSPTHLIKTRGQQVTLRCSSQSGHNTVSWYQQALGQGPQFIFQYYREEENGRGNFPPRFSGLQFPNYSSELNVNALELDDSALYLCASSLKQGPQPQHFGDGTRLSIL.

This sequence joins TRBV7-2 and TRBJ1-1; D remains ambiguous. V was clipped by 1 base and J by 5 bases, with 14 bases between them. CDR3 size: 15 residues. Germline assignment: CDR1 SGHTA and CDR2 FQGNSA. For the CDR3, the DNA is TGTGCCAGCAGCTTAGTAGGCAGGCTCATAACTGAAGCTTTCTTT. It translates to CASSLVGRLITEAFF. The variable domain in full, with the rest retrieved from reference TRBV7-2 and TRBJ1-1, is GAGVSQSPSNKVTEKGKDVELRCDPISGHTALYWYRQSLGQGLEFLIYFQGNSAPDKSGLPSDRFSAERTGGSVSTLTIQRTQQEDSAVYLCASSLVGRLITEAFFGQGTRLTVV.

The V gene is TRBV4-2, the J gene TRBJ2-7; 13 bases match TRBD2. Germline CDR1 and CDR2: LGHNA and YNFKEQ. J gave up 3 bases and V 6 bases, and 5 bases lay outside the gene matches. The CDR3 contains 15 residues. Here the CDR3 DNA reads TGTGCCAGCAGGGGACTAGCGGGGTTAGGCTACGAGCAGTACTTC. Amino acids: CASRGLAGLGYEQYF.

V usage is TRBV28 and J usage is TRBJ1-2, with TRBD1 matching over 7 bases. V shed 2 bases, J shed 7 bases, and the junction held 7 bases outside the gene matches. Germline CDR1 reads MDHEN; CDR2 reads SYDVKM. The CDR3 is 14 residues long. The CDR3 is CASSLGGDSLGYTF. The CDR3, as DNA: TGTGCCAGCAGTTTAGGGGGGGACAGTCTTGGCTACACCTTC.

The chain employs TRBV6-5 and TRBJ2-1; D is perhaps TRBD2 (6 bases). Germline V lookup: CDR1 MNHEY, CDR2 SVGAGI. Trimming pared 6 bases from V and 7 bases from J, leaving 13 bases between. The CDR3 loop spans 13 amino acids. CDR3 bases: TGTGCCAGCAGGGAGTTAGCGGAGAATGAGCAGTTCTTC. Amino acid sequence: CASRELAENEQFF.

This clone has only one observation. J is TRBJ2-7 and V is TRBV11-3; D is possibly TRBD1 or TRBD2 (5 bases each). Germline assignment: CDR1 SGHNT and CDR2 YENEEA. V was cut by 2 bases and J by 5 bases, with 7 bases left in between. This CDR3 contains 12 residues. CDR3 bases: TGTGCCAGCAGCTTACGGGACCACGAGCAGTACTTC. This translates into CASSLRDHEQYF.

The chain combines TRBV11-2 with TRBJ2-5, with a tentative D call TRBD1 (6 bases). Germline lookup yields CDR1 SGHAT and CDR2 FQNNGV. This CDR3 has 16 residues. V was cut by 6 bases and J by 2 bases, with 19 bases left in between. The DNA of the CDR3 is TGTGCCAGCAGACCCGCAGGGGTAAGAGGGCAAGAGACCCAGTACTTC. It codes for CASRPAGVRGQETQYF. Full variable domain (missing parts from reference TRBV11-2 and TRBJ2-5): EAGVAQSPRYKIIEKRQSVAFWCNPISGHATLYWYQQILGQGPKLLIQFQNNGVVDDSQLPKDRFSAERLKGVDSTLKIQPAKLEDSAVYLCASRPAGVRGQETQYFGPGTRLLVL.

V and J are TRBV11-2 and TRBJ1-1, with 8 bases identical to TRBD1. The junction had 6 bases not matched to a gene; V was cut back by 0 bases and J by 3 bases. Germline CDR1 reads SGHAT; CDR2 reads FQNNGV. This CDR3 region has 16 residues. The CDR3 spells CASSLDLTGGDTEAFF. The CDR3 DNA reads TGTGCCAGCAGCTTAGATCTAACAGGGGGAGACACTGAAGCTTTCTTT.

The chain employs TRBV5-5 and TRBJ1-2, with a tentative D call TRBD1 (6 bases). The CDR3 extends over 19 amino acids. Germline V gene lookup returns CDR1 SGHKS and CDR2 YYEKEE (reference sequence). Trimming cost V 3 bases and J 3 bases, with 27 bases left between them. DNA of the CDR3: TGTGCCAGCAGCTCCATCCAATCCCGGGACACAAAAAGGGACTATGGCTACACCTTC. Its protein product is CASSSIQSRDTKRDYGYTF.

The DNA of the CDR3 is TGCAGTGCCGCAGGGGTCGGCGAGCAGTACTTC. The encoded protein is CSAAGVGEQYF. The V call is TRBV20-1, the J call TRBJ2-7; a weak D match, TRBD1 (6 bases). In germline, CDR1 is DFQATT, CDR2 SNEGSKA (reference sequence). The CDR3 has 11 residues. Trimming shortened V by 6 bases and J by 6 bases, and 12 bases separated the two germline ends.

This clone was counted between two and nine times. The chain has TRBV15 and TRBJ1-1; tentatively, D is TRBD1 (5 bases). From germline, CDR1 is LNHNV and CDR2 YYDKDF (reference sequence). The V gene lost 8 bases and the J gene lost 1 base, with 11 bases spanning the gap. CDR3 length: 13 residues. The chain's CDR3 is CATEGQKNTEAFF. The CDR3 nucleotides are TGTGCCACCGAGGGGCAGAAGAACACTGAAGCTTTCTTT.

The rearrangement joins TRBV5-1 to TRBJ2-5; a weak D match, TRBD1 (6 bases). The CDR3 has 14 amino acids. Per the germline V gene, CDR1 is SGHRS and CDR2 is YFSETQ. The ends were cut back, 0 bases at V and 2 bases at J, with 8 bases in the middle. This CDR3 reads CASSLAGDQETQYF. The CDR3, as DNA: TGCGCCAGCAGCTTGGCAGGGGATCAAGAGACCCAGTACTTC.

CDR3 nucleotide sequence: TGTGCCAGCAGCTTAGATGCCGGGGCCGGCGGCTACACCTTC. Encoded protein: CASSLDAGAGGYTF. The V call is TRBV7-9, the J call TRBJ1-2; D is possibly TRBD1 (5 bases). Germline V lookup: CDR1 SEHNR, CDR2 FQNEAQ (reference sequence). The CDR3 runs to 14 residues. Trimming removed 1 base from V and 8 bases from J, with 14 bases in between.

In DNA, the CDR3 is TGCGCCAGCAGCTACTCAGGGGGATCGAACACCGGGGAGCTGTTTTTT. It translates to CASSYSGGSNTGELFF. The rearrangement links TRBV5-1 to TRBJ2-2; 7 bases are shared with TRBD1. The CDR3 consists of 16 residues. Germline CDR1 and CDR2: SGHRS and YFSETQ. The trim removed 3 bases at V and 0 bases at J, leaving 5 bases unmatched.

This chain uses TRBV18 with TRBJ2-6; TRBD1 might be the D (6 bases). V was clipped by 3 bases and J by 3 bases, with 9 bases between them. This CDR3 has 15 amino acids. Germline V CDR1 and CDR2: KGHSH, LQKENI. The CDR3 bases are TGTGCCAGCTCACCTAACAGGGTTGGGGCCAACGTCCTGACTTTC. Amino acids: CASSPNRVGANVLTF.

The rearrangement links TRBV14 to TRBJ2-5, with D maybe TRBD1 (6 bases). The germline V gene encodes CDR1 SGHDN and CDR2 FVKESK. The CDR3 runs to 16 residues. Trimming pared 4 bases from V and 7 bases from J, leaving 22 bases between. CDR3 in DNA: TGTGCCAGCAGCCCTCCAGGGGATTGGAAGCATGGGACCCAGTACTTC. Encoded protein: CASSPPGDWKHGTQYF.

The rearrangement uses TRBV6-6 and TRBJ1-2, with 7 positions matching TRBD1. The CDR3 has 15 amino acids. Losses at the gene ends were 6 bases for V and 3 bases for J; bases not matched to a gene: 10. In germline, CDR1 is MNHNY, CDR2 SVGAGI (reference sequence). CDR3 protein: CASRWGQPEDYGYTF. The CDR3 DNA follows: TGTGCCAGCAGATGGGGACAGCCCGAAGACTATGGCTACACCTTC.

This chain connects TRBV7-2 to TRBJ2-7, with 13 bases that match TRBD2. V was pared by 6 bases and J by 5 bases, with 10 bases of the junction left unmatched. CDR1 is SGHTA, CDR2 FQGNSA, per germline. This CDR3 region has 16 residues. CDR3 nucleotides: TGTGCCAGCAGTCGATTATGGACTAGCGGGAGAGACGAGCAGTACTTC. Its translation is CASSRLWTSGRDEQYF.

In regard to this clone: One end of the junction fails to match germline, which may point to a read error. The chain uses TRBV6-5 and TRBJ2-2; D may be TRBD2 (6 bases). The CDR3 spans 15 residues. The germline V gene encodes CDR1 MNHEY and CDR2 SVGAGI. CDR3 bases: TGTGCCAGCAATTACAAGGAGGGAAAAGCCGGGGAGCTGTTTTTT. This gives the protein CASNYKEGKAGELFF.

The CDR3 bases are TGTGCCAGCAGTCTGCCGGGTTTCACTGAAGCTTTCTTT. Residues: CASSLPGFTEAFF. J is TRBJ1-1 and V is TRBV2; D gene uncertain. Germline assignment: CDR1 SNHLY and CDR2 FYNNEI. The CDR3 runs 13 residues. V was shortened by 5 bases and J by 4 bases, with 11 bases between the two germline ends.

The chain uses TRBV5-1 and TRBJ1-6; 7 nucleotides line up with TRBD1. CDR1 is SGHRS, CDR2 YFSETQ, per germline. This CDR3 is built from 16 residues. The ends lost 0 bases at V and 8 bases at J; junction bases unmatched: 8. The CDR3: CASSLVVGTADSPLHF. In DNA, the CDR3 is TGCGCCAGCAGCTTGGTAGTCGGGACAGCTGATTCACCCCTCCACTTT.

This clone was found a few times. The chain couples TRBV11-3 to TRBJ2-2, with 7 positions matching TRBD1. This CDR3 has 14 amino acids. CDR1 and CDR2 from the germline V gene are SGHNT and YENEEA. Trimming removed 5 bases from V and 6 bases from J; junction bases left unmatched: 6. The CDR3 DNA follows: TGTGCCAGCAGCCCCCCGACAGGGCCCGGGGAGCTGTTTTTT. As protein: CASSPPTGPGELFF.

The J gene is TRBJ2-7, the V gene TRBV7-2; 11 bases agree with TRBD1. The J segment lost 6 bases and the V segment lost 5 bases, leaving 6 bases of the junction unmatched. The CDR3 is made up of 14 amino acids. Per germline, CDR1 SGHTA and CDR2 FQGNSA. This chain's CDR3 is CASSPGQGAGEQYF. In DNA form, the CDR3 reads TGTGCCAGCAGCCCAGGACAGGGGGCGGGCGAGCAGTACTTC.

The J gene is TRBJ2-5, the V gene TRBV28; no clear D gene. The CDR3 extends over 15 amino acids. CDR1 is MDHEN and CDR2 is SYDVKM in the germline V gene. V lost 5 bases, J lost 3 bases, and 16 bases lay in between. CDR3 region: CASSPRWTDKETQYF. CDR3 coding DNA: TGTGCCAGCAGTCCAAGGTGGACGGATAAAGAGACCCAGTACTTC.

The chain employs TRBV11-1 and TRBJ2-5, with TRBD1 identical over 9 bases. The CDR3 contains 16 residues. Germline V gene data show CDR1 as SGHAT and CDR2 as FQDESV (reference sequence). Trimming took 5 bases from V and 5 from J; bases not matched to a gene: 12. The CDR3 sequence: CASSQGQGKIRETQYF. The CDR3 DNA reads as TGTGCCAGCAGCCAAGGACAGGGGAAGATTAGGGAGACCCAGTACTTC.

This clone was seen more than once but under ten times. This chain connects TRBV6-6 to TRBJ2-7, with D perhaps assigned TRBD1 or TRBD2 (6 bases each). Trimming removed 7 bases from V and 5 bases from J, with 18 bases in between. CDR1 is MNHNY and CDR2 is SVGAGI in the germline V gene (reference sequence). This CDR3 is 14 amino acids long. The CDR3 loop is CASTLFGGGNEQYF. The CDR3 DNA sequence: TGTGCCAGCACCTTATTCGGGGGCGGGAACGAGCAGTACTTC.

This sequence joins TRBV5-1 and TRBJ2-7; TRBD1 matches 7 bases. The CDR3 runs to 13 residues. The ends lost 4 bases at V and 3 bases at J; junction bases unmatched: 4. Germline V gene data show CDR1 as SGHRS and CDR2 as YFSETQ. Here the CDR3 reads CASSLGQVYEQYF. The CDR3 DNA reads TGCGCCAGCAGCCTCGGACAGGTCTACGAGCAGTACTTC.

The chain carries TRBV5-1 and TRBJ2-3, with D uncertain. CDR1 is SGHRS and CDR2 is YFSETQ in the germline V gene. The CDR3 is 13 amino acids. The V and J ends lost 0 bases and 2 bases respectively, with 4 bases between them. CDR3 in DNA: TGCGCCAGCAGCTTGGGGTTCACAGATACGCAGTATTTT. It yields the protein CASSLGFTDTQYF. Complete variable domain (other parts from reference TRBV5-1 and TRBJ2-3): KAGVTQTPRYLIKTRGQQVTLSCSPISGHRSVSWYQQTPGQGLQFLFEYFSETQRNKGNFPGRFSGRQFSNSRSEMNVSTLELGDSALYLCASSLGFTDTQYFGPGTRLTVL.

The rearrangement joins TRBV30 to TRBJ2-7; 9 bases are a match to TRBD1. Germline lookup yields CDR1 GTSNPN and CDR2 SVGIG (reference sequence). Unmatched junction bases numbered 6, after V lost 2 bases and J lost 4 bases. This CDR3 region has 14 residues. CDR3 residues: CAWSIGQGWYEQYF. The CDR3 DNA sequence: TGTGCCTGGAGTATTGGACAGGGGTGGTACGAGCAGTACTTC.